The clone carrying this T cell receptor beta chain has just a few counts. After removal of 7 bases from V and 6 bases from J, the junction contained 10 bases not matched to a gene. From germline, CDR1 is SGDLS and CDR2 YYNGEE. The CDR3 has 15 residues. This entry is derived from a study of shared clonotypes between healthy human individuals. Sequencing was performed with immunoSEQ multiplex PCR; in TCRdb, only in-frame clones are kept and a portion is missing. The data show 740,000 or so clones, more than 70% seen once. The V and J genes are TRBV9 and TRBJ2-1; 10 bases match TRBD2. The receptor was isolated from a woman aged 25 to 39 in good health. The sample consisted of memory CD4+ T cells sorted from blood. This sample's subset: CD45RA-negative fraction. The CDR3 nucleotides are TGTGCCAGCGCGACCCTAGCGGGAGAAGGCAATGAGCAGTTCTTC. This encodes CASATLAGEGNEQFF.